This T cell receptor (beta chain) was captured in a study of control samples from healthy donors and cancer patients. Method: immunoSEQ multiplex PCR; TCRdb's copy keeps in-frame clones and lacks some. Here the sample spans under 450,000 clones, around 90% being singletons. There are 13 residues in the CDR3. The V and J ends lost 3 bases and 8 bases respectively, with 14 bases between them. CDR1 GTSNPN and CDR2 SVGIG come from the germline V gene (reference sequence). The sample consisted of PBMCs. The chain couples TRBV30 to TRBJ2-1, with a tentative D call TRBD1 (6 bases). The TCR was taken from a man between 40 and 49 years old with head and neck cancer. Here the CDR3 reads CAWRIQGWDEQFF. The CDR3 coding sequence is TGTGCCTGGAGGATACAGGGTTGGGATGAGCAGTTCTTC.